Listed below are T cell receptor delta chains from one sample, sequenced in a study of Vδ1+ human thymocytes. TCRdb ran CATT on the multiplex PCR reads. The sample lists about 75,000 delta-chain clones, approximately 30% occurring once. The sample comprised Vdelta1+ gamma-delta thymocytes from the thymus. All receptors come from a boy in the first two years of life who had congenital heart surgery. Both conserved end residues are trimmed from each CDR3. Clone sizes are given selectively: once, few, many, or a class where the clone is expanded.

>few|TRDV1|TRDJ1
ALGAVPTRWGNKLI
>few|TRDV1|TRDJ1
ALGELIGTKSSYWGILKDKLI
>-|TRDV1|TRDJ1
ALGVFSYRLGDTHTDKLI
>-|TRDV1|TRDJ1
ALGPPMRGYASDKLI
>-|TRDV1|TRDJ1
ALGEKGDTRSRYRGYTDKLI
>few|TRDV1|TRDJ1
ALGEQPILGLGERHTDKLI
>-|TRDV1|TRDJ1
ALGEPESGGENDKLI
>-|TRDV1|TRDJ1
ALGELTTNRGLRRLLGDPYTDKLI
>-|TRDV2|TRDJ1
ACPRKKDTRGGTMVYTDKLI
>few|TRDV1|TRDJ1
ALGEPPPLCGGHTDKLI
>-|TRDV1|TRDJ1
ALGEPRPPSYLRLGGTDKLI
>-|TRDV2|TRDJ1
ACAELGISDTDKLI
>few|TRDV1|TRDJ1
ALGELGGEEFPAWGYRTDKLI
>few|TRDV1|TRDJ1
ALGGPSTTTYQVPWGPPPSHTDKLI
>-|TRDV1|TRDJ1
ALGEPRRGLLNGNTDKLI
>few|TRDV1|TRDJ1
ALGERGSYSWGISLYTDKLI